Below are 31 T cell receptor beta chains sequenced from a single sample in a study of shared clonotypes between healthy human individuals. CD45RO negativity and positive selection for CCR7 defined naive CD8 cells, a population that excluded terminally differentiated effector memory CD45RA+ cells. TCRdb's table, derived via immunoSEQ multiplex PCR, lists solely in-frame clones and lacks some. The table lists about 2 million clones, about 95% of them singletons. Sequencing was done on a sample of naive CD8+ T cells sorted from blood. The receptors come from a man aged 18 to 29 in good health.

As to this clone: Other DNA variants within this sample encode the same CDR3. This rearrangement joins TRBV9 to TRBJ2-2; no definite D call. V dropped 3 bases and J dropped 7 bases, with 7 bases sitting between them. The germline V gene has CDR1 SGDLS and CDR2 YYNGEE. CDR3 length: 12 amino acids. Here the CDR3 DNA reads TGTGCCAGCAGCGGTCCTAGCGGGGAGCTGTTTTTT. Its translation: CASSGPSGELFF.

For the CDR3, the DNA is TGTGCCAGTAGTATATCGGGCCTAAGCACAGATACGCAGTATTTT. Its translation is CASSISGLSTDTQYF. The chain is built from TRBV19 and TRBJ2-3; D is unresolved. CDR3 size: 15 residues. V lost 2 bases to trimming and J lost 0 bases, with 9 bases between them. The germline CDR1 and CDR2 sequences are LNHDA and SQIVND (reference sequence).

The gene calls are TRBV4-3 and TRBJ2-3; weak D call: TRBD2 (5 bases). V lost 0 bases and J 1 base, leaving 11 bases between the germline ends. The germline V gene encodes CDR1 LGHNA and CDR2 YSLEER. The CDR3 has 16 residues. CDR3 residues: CASSQEGARRTDTQYF. Here the CDR3 DNA reads TGCGCCAGCAGCCAAGAGGGAGCGAGGCGCACAGATACGCAGTATTTT.

The chain uses TRBV27 and TRBJ2-1; 15 bases fit TRBD2. The V gene's germline CDR1 is MNHEY and CDR2 SMNVEV (reference sequence). The CDR3 runs 18 residues. V lost 5 bases and J lost 5; bases outside the gene matches: 10. The CDR3 loop is CASSPLPRTSGGDNEQFF. CDR3 DNA: TGTGCCAGCAGTCCCTTACCCCGGACTAGCGGGGGGGACAATGAGCAGTTCTTC.

The chain has TRBV27 and TRBJ1-2; the D gene is possibly TRBD1 (6 bases). Germline V CDR1 and CDR2: MNHEY, SMNVEV (reference sequence). Trimming cost V 0 bases and J 7 bases, with 15 bases left between them. The CDR3 length is 15 residues. In DNA, the CDR3 is TGTGCCAGCAGTTTATCTCCACACAGGGACGGTGGCTACACCTTC. Amino acid sequence: CASSLSPHRDGGYTF.

The rearrangement links TRBV5-6 to TRBJ2-3, with TRBD2 matching 13 bases. CDR3 length equals 16 residues. The germline gives CDR1 SGHDT, CDR2 YYEEEE. The V segment lost 4 bases and the J segment 3 bases; nucleotides outside the gene matches: 5. The DNA of the CDR3 is TGTGCCAGCAGCCCGACGGGACTAGCGGGAACAGATACGCAGTATTTT. It yields the protein CASSPTGLAGTDTQYF.

J is TRBJ1-5 and V is TRBV7-2; D not resolved. V was clipped by 1 base and J by 10 bases, with 8 bases between them. CDR1 and CDR2 (germline): SGHTA, FQGNSA. The CDR3 contains 12 residues. CDR3 sequence reads: CASSLGGRPQHF. The DNA of the CDR3 is TGTGCCAGCAGCTTAGGGGGTCGCCCCCAGCATTTT.

The rearrangement links TRBV6-5 to TRBJ2-5; D uncertain. Trimming took 7 bases from V and 3 from J, leaving 9 bases between them. Germline loops: CDR1 MNHEY, CDR2 SVGAGI. This CDR3 comprises 12 residues. CDR3 region: CASTDGEETQYF. CDR3 coding DNA: TGTGCCAGCACCGATGGGGAAGAGACCCAGTACTTC.

The genes are TRBV5-6 and TRBJ2-2, with TRBD1 matching over 8 bases. Germline CDR1 SGHDT, CDR2 YYEEEE. The V segment lost 3 bases and the J segment 2 bases; nucleotides outside the gene matches: 6. The CDR3 length is 16 residues. CDR3 sequence reads: CASSSNDRGNTGELFF. The CDR3 bases are TGTGCCAGCAGCTCGAATGACAGGGGAAACACCGGGGAGCTGTTTTTT.

The chain joins TRBV27 to TRBJ1-1; D gene ambiguous. Trimming removed 6 bases at V and 5 bases at J, with 13 bases between. The CDR3 runs to 13 residues. Germline CDR1 and CDR2: MNHEY and SMNVEV (reference sequence). The CDR3 spells CASSLLETTEAFF. The CDR3 DNA follows: TGTGCCAGCAGCCTGTTGGAGACGACTGAAGCTTTCTTT.

The gene calls are TRBV6-5 and TRBJ1-1, with D possibly being TRBD1 (6 bases). The CDR3 loop spans 16 amino acids. Trimming shortened V by 2 bases and J by 1 base, and 14 bases separated the two germline ends. Germline lookup yields CDR1 MNHEY and CDR2 SVGAGI. The CDR3 DNA follows: TGTGCCAGCAGTTACCTCCCCGCAGGGGAGAACACTGAAGCTTTCTTT. As protein: CASSYLPAGENTEAFF.

This clone was observed once. The rearrangement links TRBV7-8 to TRBJ2-3; D is possibly TRBD1 or TRBD2 (5 bases each). Germline loops: CDR1 SGHVS, CDR2 FQNEAQ. V lost 5 bases, J lost 6 bases, and 15 bases lay in between. This CDR3 region has 14 residues. Here the CDR3 reads CASSRGRDADTQYF. The DNA of the CDR3 is TGTGCCAGCAGCCGGGGACGGGACGCGGATACGCAGTATTTT.

The rearrangement uses TRBV28 and TRBJ2-7; 9 positions agree with TRBD1. The CDR3 extends over 14 amino acids. With V trimmed by 4 bases and J by 2 bases, 3 bases remained unmatched. Germline CDR1 MDHEN, CDR2 SYDVKM. CDR3 nucleotide sequence: TGTGCCAGCAGTTCTCGACAGGGGGCCTACGAGCAGTACTTC. It specifies CASSSRQGAYEQYF.

The V call is TRBV9, the J call TRBJ2-3; a possible D gene is TRBD2 (5 bases). Germline loops: CDR1 SGDLS, CDR2 YYNGEE. Between the trimmed V and J ends, which lost 0 bases and 5 bases, there was a span of 16 bases. The CDR3 is 16 residues long. This chain's CDR3 is CASSVGLAQGVDTQYF. The CDR3 nucleotides are TGTGCCAGCAGCGTAGGCCTAGCTCAAGGTGTAGATACGCAGTATTTT.

The gene calls are TRBV19 and TRBJ2-5; no firm D call. Germline V gene sequence: CDR1 LNHDA, CDR2 SQIVND (reference sequence). CDR3 length: 12 residues. The V end lost 7 bases, the J end lost 1 base, and 7 bases lay between the germline ends. CDR3 in DNA: TGTGCCAGTAAGGGCGGCCAAGAGACCCAGTACTTC. Translated, it gives CASKGGQETQYF.

CDR3 residues: CASSLDEKEGYTF. Here the CDR3 DNA reads TGTGCCAGCAGTCTAGACGAAAAGGAGGGCTACACCTTC. This chain links TRBV27 with TRBJ1-2, with D hard to call. Trimming left V 5 bases short and J 8 bases short, with 15 bases between. Germline V gene data show CDR1 as MNHEY and CDR2 as SMNVEV (reference sequence). This CDR3 comprises 13 residues.

This chain connects TRBV7-9 to TRBJ2-1; the D gene could be TRBD1 or TRBD2 (5 bases each). Germline CDR1 and CDR2: SEHNR and FQNEAQ (reference sequence). The V gene lost 1 base and the J gene lost 1 base, with 8 bases spanning the gap. The CDR3 extends over 15 amino acids. The CDR3 loop reads CASSLGDGSYNEQFF. As DNA, the CDR3 is TGTGCCAGCAGCTTAGGGGACGGATCCTACAATGAGCAGTTCTTC.

The rearrangement joins TRBV5-4 to TRBJ2-7; D might be TRBD1 or TRBD2, each matching 6 bases. The CDR3 extends over 12 amino acids. Per germline, CDR1 SGHNT and CDR2 YYREEE (reference sequence). V was clipped by 7 bases and J by 5 bases, with 13 bases between them. DNA of the CDR3: TGTGCCAGCTCCATGGAGGGGGACGAGCAGTACTTC. It yields the protein CASSMEGDEQYF. Full variable domain (outside the CDR3, taken from reference TRBV5-4 and TRBJ2-7): ETGVTQSPTHLIKTRGQQVTLRCSSQSGHNTVSWYQQALGQGPQFIFQYYREEENGRGNFPPRFSGLQFPNYSSELNVNALELDDSALYLCASSMEGDEQYFGPGTRLTVT.

The V call is TRBV5-1, the J call TRBJ2-2; D may be TRBD2 (6 bases). The CDR3 spans 13 residues. Trimming pared 3 bases from V and 5 bases from J, leaving 8 bases between. CDR1 and CDR2 (germline): SGHRS, YFSETQ. The CDR3 region is CASSYSGTGELFF. As DNA, the CDR3 is TGCGCCAGCAGCTATAGCGGAACCGGGGAGCTGTTTTTT.

The chain is built from TRBV7-9 and TRBJ2-1; D not certain. There are 15 residues in the CDR3. The V gene lost 4 bases and the J gene lost 4 bases, with 14 bases spanning the gap. CDR1 and CDR2 from the germline V gene are SEHNR and FQNEAQ (reference sequence). The CDR3 reads CASSSSKYPYNEQFF. CDR3 nucleotide sequence: TGTGCCAGCAGCTCCTCAAAGTATCCGTACAATGAGCAGTTCTTC.

The chain is built from TRBV10-1 and TRBJ2-7; D is tentatively TRBD1 or TRBD2 (5 bases each). The V end was cut by 3 bases, the J end by 1 base, with 16 bases between. Germline V gene sequence: CDR1 WNHNN, CDR2 SYGVQD (reference sequence). This CDR3 is built from 16 residues. CDR3 coding DNA: TGCGCCAGCAGTGAAGAGGGGCTAGGGGATTCCTACGAGCAGTACTTC. It translates to CASSEEGLGDSYEQYF.

The chain is built from TRBV6-1 and TRBJ2-7, with D tentatively TRBD1 (5 bases). Germline CDR1 reads MNHNS; CDR2 reads SASEGT. The length of the CDR3 is 12 residues. The V gene lost 3 bases and the J gene lost 6 bases, with 9 bases spanning the gap. CDR3 loop: CASSDHRFEQYF. In DNA form, the CDR3 reads TGTGCCAGCAGTGATCACAGGTTCGAGCAGTACTTC.

In the case of this clone: Sequence at one end of the junction differs from germline and may be a read error. The chain is built from TRBV6-1 and TRBJ1-6; a weak D match, TRBD1 (6 bases). CDR3 size: 10 residues. Germline V gene data show CDR1 as MNHNS and CDR2 as SASEGT. The CDR3 loop is CASSAGTPSF. DNA for the CDR3: TGTGCCAGCAGTGCCGGGACACCATCTTTT.

The chain employs TRBV6-6 and TRBJ2-1; 9 bases agree with TRBD2. The CDR3 totals 13 residues. Germline V CDR1 and CDR2: MNHNY, SVGAGI (reference sequence). With 11 bases clipped from V and 4 bases from J, the junction kept 6 bases outside the gene matches. The CDR3: CAGRTSEYNEQFF. CDR3 nucleotide sequence: TGTGCCGGTAGGACTAGCGAGTACAATGAGCAGTTCTTC.

This chain uses TRBV6-4 with TRBJ2-7; 10 bases are a match to TRBD2. CDR1 is MRHNA and CDR2 is SNTAGT in the germline V gene. The length of the CDR3 is 15 residues. The trim removed 3 bases at V and 4 bases at J, leaving 6 bases unmatched. The CDR3 region has the DNA TGTGCCAGCAGTGAGCTAGCGGGAGTAAATTACGAGCAGTACTTC. Translation gives CASSELAGVNYEQYF.

This chain joins TRBV7-9 and TRBJ2-7, with D hard to call. V lost 6 bases and J 6 bases, leaving 12 bases between the germline ends. CDR3 length: 12 residues. The germline V gene has CDR1 SEHNR and CDR2 FQNEAQ (reference sequence). CDR3 loop: CASRSVWGEQYF. The CDR3 DNA reads TGTGCCAGCAGATCCGTGTGGGGCGAGCAGTACTTC.

This chain connects TRBV6-5 to TRBJ1-2; TRBD1 matches 8 bases. Germline assignment: CDR1 MNHEY and CDR2 SVGAGI. Unmatched junction bases numbered 8, after V lost 5 bases and J lost 3 bases. The CDR3 has 15 residues. The CDR3 DNA reads TGTGCCAGCAGTCTAAGTCAGGGGGCTTACTATGGCTACACCTTC. Translating it yields CASSLSQGAYYGYTF.

The chain carries TRBV9 and TRBJ1-1; possibly TRBD1 for D (5 bases). The CDR3 spans 14 residues. V was clipped by 5 bases and J by 4 bases, with 15 bases between them. CDR1 and CDR2 from the germline V gene are SGDLS and YYNGEE. The CDR3 spells CASSEEGRITEAFF. In DNA form, the CDR3 reads TGTGCCAGCAGTGAGGAGGGGCGAATCACTGAAGCTTTCTTT.

With respect to this clone: This CDR3 is also generated by other DNA sequences in the sample. The chain uses TRBV19 and TRBJ2-2; no clear D. Trimming took 3 bases from V and 5 from J, leaving 7 bases between them. The CDR3 is made up of 13 amino acids. Germline V gene sequence: CDR1 LNHDA, CDR2 SQIVND (reference sequence). CDR3 DNA sequence: TGTGCCAGTAGTATCGCCGGGACCGGGGAGCTGTTTTTT. Translation gives CASSIAGTGELFF.

This clone came up once. V gene TRBV6-1 combines with J gene TRBJ2-3; D not certain. Germline values: CDR1 MNHNS, CDR2 SASEGT. The CDR3 totals 13 residues. V lost 3 bases, J lost 2 bases, and 6 bases lay in between. Written as DNA, the CDR3 is TGTGCCAGCAGTGATTGGGTCACAGATACGCAGTATTTT. As protein: CASSDWVTDTQYF.

V usage is TRBV19 and J usage is TRBJ2-7; the match to TRBD2 covers 7 bases. V lost 3 bases and J lost 5; bases outside the gene matches: 4. Germline-derived CDR1 and CDR2 are LNHDA and SQIVND (reference sequence). This CDR3 is built from 13 residues. The CDR3 is CASSMVAGDEQYF. Here the CDR3 DNA reads TGTGCCAGTAGTATGGTTGCGGGAGACGAGCAGTACTTC.